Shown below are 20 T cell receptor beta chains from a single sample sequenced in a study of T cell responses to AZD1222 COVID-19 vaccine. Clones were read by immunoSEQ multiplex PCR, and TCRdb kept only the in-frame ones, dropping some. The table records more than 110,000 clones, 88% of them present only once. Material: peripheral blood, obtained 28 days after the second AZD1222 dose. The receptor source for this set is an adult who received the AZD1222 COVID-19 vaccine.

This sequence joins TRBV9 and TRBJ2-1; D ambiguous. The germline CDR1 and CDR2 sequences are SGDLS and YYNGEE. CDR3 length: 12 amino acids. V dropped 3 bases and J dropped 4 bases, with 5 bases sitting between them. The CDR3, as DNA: TGTGCCAGCAGCGGGTCTTACAATGAGCAGTTCTTC. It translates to CASSGSYNEQFF.

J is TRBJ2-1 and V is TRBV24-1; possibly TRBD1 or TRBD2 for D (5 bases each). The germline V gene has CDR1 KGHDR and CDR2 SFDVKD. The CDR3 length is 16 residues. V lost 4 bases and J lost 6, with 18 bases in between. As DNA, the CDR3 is TGTGCCACCAGTGACTACGGACTGTCTGGGGCCAATGAGCAGTTCTTC. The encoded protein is CATSDYGLSGANEQFF.

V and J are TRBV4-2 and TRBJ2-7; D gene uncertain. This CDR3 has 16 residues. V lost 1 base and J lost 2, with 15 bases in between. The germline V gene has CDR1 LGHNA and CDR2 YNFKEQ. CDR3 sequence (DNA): TGTGCCAGCAGCCAAGGGGCGGAACTAAACGCCTACGAGCAGTACTTC. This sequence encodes CASSQGAELNAYEQYF.

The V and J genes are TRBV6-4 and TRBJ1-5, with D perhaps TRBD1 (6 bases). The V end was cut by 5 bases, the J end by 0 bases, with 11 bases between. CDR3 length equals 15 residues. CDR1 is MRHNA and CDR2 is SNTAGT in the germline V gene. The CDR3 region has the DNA TGTGCCAGCAGTAGCCAGGGGAATAGCAATCAGCCCCAGCATTTT. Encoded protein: CASSSQGNSNQPQHF.

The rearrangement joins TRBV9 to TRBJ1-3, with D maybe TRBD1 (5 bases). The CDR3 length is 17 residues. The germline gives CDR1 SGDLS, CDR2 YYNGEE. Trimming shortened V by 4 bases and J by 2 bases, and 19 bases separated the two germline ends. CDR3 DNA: TGTGCCAGCAGCACCCCGGCGTTGGGGCTAACTGGAAACACCATATATTTT. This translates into CASSTPALGLTGNTIYF. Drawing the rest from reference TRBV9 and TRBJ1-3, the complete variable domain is DSGVTQTPKHLITATGQRVTLRCSPRSGDLSVYWYQQSLDQGLQFLIQYYNGEERAKGNILERFSAQQFPDLHSELNLSSLELGDSALYFCASSTPALGLTGNTIYFGEGSWLTVV.

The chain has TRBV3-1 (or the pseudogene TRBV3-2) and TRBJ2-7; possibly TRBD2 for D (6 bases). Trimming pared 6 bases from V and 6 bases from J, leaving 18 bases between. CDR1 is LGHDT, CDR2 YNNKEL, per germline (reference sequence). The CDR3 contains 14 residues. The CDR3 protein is CASSYSGLRGEQYF. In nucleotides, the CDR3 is TGTGCCAGCAGTTACAGCGGGCTCCGAGGCGAGCAGTACTTC.

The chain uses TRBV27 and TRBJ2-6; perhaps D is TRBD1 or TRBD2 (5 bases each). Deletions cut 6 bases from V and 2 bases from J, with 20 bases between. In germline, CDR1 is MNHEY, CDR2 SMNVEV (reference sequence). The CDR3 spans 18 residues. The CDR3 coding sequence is TGTGCCAGCAGGCGATGGGGGATTATAGAGGCTGGGGCCAACGTCCTGACTTTC. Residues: CASRRWGIIEAGANVLTF.

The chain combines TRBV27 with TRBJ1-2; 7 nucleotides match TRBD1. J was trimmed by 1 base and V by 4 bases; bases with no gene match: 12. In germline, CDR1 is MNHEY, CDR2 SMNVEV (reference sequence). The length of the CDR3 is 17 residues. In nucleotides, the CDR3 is TGTGCCAGCAGTTACCTTGCCCCGGGACAGAATAACTATGGCTACACCTTC. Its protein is CASSYLAPGQNNYGYTF.

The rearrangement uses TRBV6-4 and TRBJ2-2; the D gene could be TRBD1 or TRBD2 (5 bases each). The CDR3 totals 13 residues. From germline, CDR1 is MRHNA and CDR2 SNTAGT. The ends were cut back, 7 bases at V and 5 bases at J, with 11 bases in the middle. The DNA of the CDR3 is TGTGCCAGCACGAGGGGAACGACCGGGGAGCTGTTTTTT. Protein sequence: CASTRGTTGELFF.

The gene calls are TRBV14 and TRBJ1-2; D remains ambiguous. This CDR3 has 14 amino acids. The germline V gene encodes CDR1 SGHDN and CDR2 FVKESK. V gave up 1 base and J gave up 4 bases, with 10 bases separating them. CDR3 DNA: TGTGCCAGCAGCCAAGTAAGCGCACTCTATGGCTACACCTTC. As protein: CASSQVSALYGYTF.

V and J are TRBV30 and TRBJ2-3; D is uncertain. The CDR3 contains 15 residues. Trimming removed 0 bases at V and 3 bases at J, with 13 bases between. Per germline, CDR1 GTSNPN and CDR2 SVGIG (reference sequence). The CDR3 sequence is CAWSVSGMRTDTQYF. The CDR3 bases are TGTGCCTGGAGTGTATCTGGGATGCGTACAGATACGCAGTATTTT.

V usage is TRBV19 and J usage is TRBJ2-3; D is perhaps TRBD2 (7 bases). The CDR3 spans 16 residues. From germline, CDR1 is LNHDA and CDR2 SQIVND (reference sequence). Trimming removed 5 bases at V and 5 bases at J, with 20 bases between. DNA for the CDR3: TGTGCCAGTAGTCCCGTCCGGGGGGCGCGGGGAGATACGCAGTATTTT. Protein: CASSPVRGARGDTQYF.

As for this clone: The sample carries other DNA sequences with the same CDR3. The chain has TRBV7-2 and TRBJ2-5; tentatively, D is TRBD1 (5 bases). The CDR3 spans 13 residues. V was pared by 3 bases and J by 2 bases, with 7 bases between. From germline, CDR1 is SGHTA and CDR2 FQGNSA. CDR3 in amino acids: CASSLGLQETQYF. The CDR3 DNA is TGTGCCAGCAGCTTGGGGCTTCAAGAGACCCAGTACTTC.

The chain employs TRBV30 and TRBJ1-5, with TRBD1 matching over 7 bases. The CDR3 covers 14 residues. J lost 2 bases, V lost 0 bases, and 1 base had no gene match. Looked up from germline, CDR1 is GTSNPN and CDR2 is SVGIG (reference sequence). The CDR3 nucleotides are TGTGCCTGGAGTGTTACAGGGGGCAATCAGCCCCAGCATTTT. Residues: CAWSVTGGNQPQHF.

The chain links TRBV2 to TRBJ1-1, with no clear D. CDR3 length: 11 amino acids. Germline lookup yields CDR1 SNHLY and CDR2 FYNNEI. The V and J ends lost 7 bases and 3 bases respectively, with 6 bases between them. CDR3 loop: CASTPDTEAFF. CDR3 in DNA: TGTGCCAGCACCCCGGACACTGAAGCTTTCTTT.

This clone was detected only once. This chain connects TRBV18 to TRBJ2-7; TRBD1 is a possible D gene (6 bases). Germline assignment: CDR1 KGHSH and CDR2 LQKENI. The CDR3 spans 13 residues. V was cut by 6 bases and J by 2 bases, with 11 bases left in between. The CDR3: CASSPGQTYEQYF. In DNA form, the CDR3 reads TGTGCCAGCTCGCCAGGACAGACCTACGAGCAGTACTTC.

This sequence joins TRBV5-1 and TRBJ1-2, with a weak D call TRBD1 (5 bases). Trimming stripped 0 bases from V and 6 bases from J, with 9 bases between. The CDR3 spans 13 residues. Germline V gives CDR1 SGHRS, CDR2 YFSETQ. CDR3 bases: TGCGCCAGCAGCTTGGGGCAGGGTGATGGCTACACCTTC. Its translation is CASSLGQGDGYTF.

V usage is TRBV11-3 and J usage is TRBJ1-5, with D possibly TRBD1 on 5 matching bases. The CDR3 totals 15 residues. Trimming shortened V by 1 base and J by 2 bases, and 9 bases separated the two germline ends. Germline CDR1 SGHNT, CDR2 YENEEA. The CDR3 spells CASSLGLGGNQPQHF. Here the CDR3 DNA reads TGTGCCAGCAGCTTAGGGTTGGGGGGCAATCAGCCCCAGCATTTT.

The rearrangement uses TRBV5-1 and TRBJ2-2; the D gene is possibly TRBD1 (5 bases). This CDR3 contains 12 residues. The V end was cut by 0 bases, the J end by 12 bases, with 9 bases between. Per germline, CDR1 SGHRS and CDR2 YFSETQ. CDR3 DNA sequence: TGCGCCAGCAGCTTGGGGGCAGGGAAGCTGTTTTTT. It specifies CASSLGAGKLFF. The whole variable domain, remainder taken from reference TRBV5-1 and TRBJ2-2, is KAGVTQTPRYLIKTRGQQVTLSCSPISGHRSVSWYQQTPGQGLQFLFEYFSETQRNKGNFPGRFSGRQFSNSRSEMNVSTLELGDSALYLCASSLGAGKLFFGEGSRLTVL.

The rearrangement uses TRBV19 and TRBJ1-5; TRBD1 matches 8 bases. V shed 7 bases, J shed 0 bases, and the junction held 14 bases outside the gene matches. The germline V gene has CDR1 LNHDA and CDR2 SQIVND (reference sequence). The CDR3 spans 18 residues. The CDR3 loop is CASTKTGARYLSNQPQHF. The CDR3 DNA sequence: TGTGCCAGTACTAAGACAGGGGCGCGGTACCTTAGCAATCAGCCCCAGCATTTT.